The T cell receptor beta chain under discussion was sequenced for a study of CD8+ T cells in alopecia areata. Turning to the study itself: Patients received oral tofacitinib, 5 to 10 mg twice daily, for moderate-to-severe alopecia areata.

Extracted RNA was reverse transcribed, and the resulting cDNA served as sequencing template. Sequencing used immunoSEQ multiplex PCR; TCRdb keeps in-frame clones, though not all of them. Here the sample spans 200,000 to 250,000 clones, roughly two thirds being singletons. Sampling of alopecia areata patients yielded lesional scalp punch biopsies as well as peripheral blood. Trimming left V 0 bases short and J 5 bases short, with 13 bases between. Germline CDR1 reads MNHNS; CDR2 reads SASEGT. The CDR3 contains 15 residues. This clonotype originated in a human donor with alopecia areata. Sequenced here: CD4+ T cells sorted from blood, sampled at week 0. This chain links TRBV6-1 with TRBJ2-5; no clear D. CDR3 sequence: CASSEANSLGETQYF. The CDR3 nucleotides read TGTGCCAGCAGTGAAGCGAATAGCCTAGGCGAGACCCAGTACTTC.